Listed below are T cell receptor beta chains from one sample, sequenced in a study of blood T cell repertoires in COVID-19. The table came from immunoSEQ multiplex PCR; TCRdb's copy has only in-frame clones and leaves some out. The sample has about 120,000 clones, about 74% seen once. The sequenced sample was peripheral blood. These receptors originate from a man in his 60s with acute or convalescent COVID-19. The CDR3 runs from the conserved cysteine through the conserved F or W.

>TRBV5-1|15|TRBJ2-1
CASSSPSGATNEQFF
>TRBV3-1/TRBV3-2|16|TRBJ2-1
CASSQLGLAVYNEQFF
>TRBV30|14|TRBJ1-2
CAWSRDRGNYGYTF
>TRBV11-2|15|TRBJ2-7
CASSLDQEGAYEQYF
>TRBV11-3|16|TRBJ2-5
CASSSGKAGAQETQYF
>TRBV11-1|12|TRBJ1-1
CASSLRNTEAFF
>TRBV5-1|14|TRBJ2-3
CASSLEQLTDTQYF
>TRBV15|15|TRBJ1-6
CATSRDRQGRSPLHF
>TRBV5-6|13|TRBJ1-1
CASSLSSRYEAFF
>TRBV9|17|TRBJ2-7
CASSVTPGLAGRYEQYF
>TRBV29-1|12|TRBJ1-5
CSVAGNNQPQHF
>TRBV10-3|15|TRBJ1-2
CAIRKGGNDGYGYTF
>TRBV6-6|14|TRBJ2-5
CASSYEDTRETQYF
>TRBV27|15|TRBJ1-5
CASSLLEDINQPQHF
>TRBV20-1|12|TRBJ1-2
CSASLANYGYTF